These 15 T cell receptor beta chains were all obtained from the same sample, sequenced in a study of CD8 T cells in Susac syndrome. Reverse transcription of 0.5 to 1 ug RNA was performed with random hexamers. TCRdb re-analysed the immunoSEQ multiplex PCR reads in MiXCR, keeping a single row per CDR3 protein. The sample includes about 200,000 distinct CDR3 sequences, roughly 96% of them seen just once. Sequencing was done on a sample of CD4+ T cells from PBMCs. These receptors all come from a human donor in good health.

The chain is built from TRBV19 and TRBJ1-5; D is perhaps TRBD1 (5 bases). CDR3 length: 13 residues. Trimming cost V 6 bases and J 7 bases, with 13 bases left between them. Germline lookup yields CDR1 LNHDA and CDR2 SQIVND (reference sequence). The CDR3 region is CASSHEGAQPQHF. In DNA form, the CDR3 reads TGTGCCAGTAGCCATGAAGGGGCCCAGCCCCAGCATTTT.

The rearrangement joins TRBV20-1 to TRBJ1-5, with D possibly matching TRBD1 (6 bases). Germline-derived CDR1 and CDR2 are DFQATT and SNEGSKA (reference sequence). This CDR3 spans 12 amino acids. CDR3 nucleotide sequence: TGCAGCGCATACAGGGCTAATCAGCCCCAGCATTTT. It is translated as CSAYRANQPQHF.

The chain has TRBV18 and TRBJ1-5; no definite D call. Per germline, CDR1 KGHSH and CDR2 LQKENI. Trimming removed 6 bases from V and 9 bases from J, with 9 bases in between. The CDR3 extends over 11 amino acids. The CDR3 DNA follows: TGTGCCAGCTCCCGCCTAGGGCCCCAGCATTTT. Residues: CASSRLGPQHF. Drawing the rest from reference TRBV18 and TRBJ1-5, the complete variable domain is NAGVMQNPRHLVRRRGQEARLRCSPMKGHSHVYWYRQLPEEGLKFMVYLQKENIIDESGMPKERFSAEFPKEGPSILRIQQVVRGDSAAYFCASSRLGPQHFGDGTRLSIL.

This clonotype was observed once. The chain has TRBV20-1 and TRBJ1-5; maybe TRBD1 (6 bases). The CDR3 runs 14 residues. Trimming stripped 5 bases from V and 5 bases from J, with 16 bases between. Per germline, CDR1 DFQATT and CDR2 SNEGSKA (reference sequence). CDR3 in amino acids: CSAFGQLIDQPQHF. The CDR3 DNA reads TGCAGTGCTTTCGGACAGTTGATTGATCAGCCCCAGCATTTT.

The gene calls are TRBV10-3 and TRBJ2-7; a weak D match, TRBD1 (5 bases). The CDR3 consists of 13 residues. Germline V gives CDR1 ENHRY, CDR2 SYGVKD. V was pared by 3 bases and J by 6 bases, with 12 bases between. This CDR3 is CAISETGVGEQYV. CDR3 bases: TGTGCCATCAGTGAAACAGGCGTTGGCGAGCAGTACGTC.

CDR3 in amino acids: CSARDGYYNEQFF. As DNA, the CDR3 is TGCAGTGCTAGAGACGGCTACTACAATGAGCAGTTCTTC. V is TRBV20-1 and J is TRBJ2-1; D is uncertain. CDR1 DFQATT and CDR2 SNEGSKA come from the germline V gene (reference sequence). This CDR3 is 13 amino acids long. V was pared by 0 bases and J by 3 bases, with 6 bases between.

J is TRBJ2-3 and V is TRBV29-1, with a tentative D call TRBD1 (5 bases). The CDR3 length is 10 residues. Germline V gene lookup returns CDR1 SQVTM and CDR2 ANQGSEA. V lost 4 bases, J lost 7 bases, and 6 bases lay in between. This CDR3 is CSVGQNTQYF. The CDR3 nucleotides are TGCAGCGTTGGACAGAATACGCAGTATTTT.

The V gene is TRBV25-1, the J gene TRBJ2-7; the D call may be TRBD1 or TRBD2 (5 bases each). From germline, CDR1 is MGHDK and CDR2 SYGVNS. With 4 bases removed from V and 1 base from J, the gap between germline ends came to 14 bases. There are 15 residues in the CDR3. The CDR3 loop reads CASSGQGPFSYEQYF. The CDR3 region has the DNA TGTGCCAGCAGTGGCCAGGGACCCTTTTCCTACGAGCAGTACTTC.

The V gene is TRBV6-2 or TRBV6-3, the J gene TRBJ2-5, with 11 bases fitting TRBD2. CDR1 and CDR2 from the germline V gene are MNHEY and SVGEGT. This CDR3 is 14 amino acids long. Trimming at V came to 8 bases and at J to 5 bases, leaving 7 bases not matched to a gene. The CDR3 sequence is CASGGTSGLETQYF. The DNA of the CDR3 is TGTGCCAGCGGCGGGACTAGCGGATTGGAGACCCAGTACTTC.

CDR3 DNA: TGTGCCAGCAGCTTAGTCCCAGGGAGTAGGAATTCACCCCTCCACTTT. It specifies CASSLVPGSRNSPLHF. The rearrangement links TRBV7-9 to TRBJ1-6; possibly TRBD1 for D (5 bases). Germline-derived CDR1 and CDR2 are SEHNR and FQNEAQ (reference sequence). The CDR3 loop spans 16 amino acids. V gave up 1 base and J gave up 7 bases, with 14 bases separating them.

The chain combines TRBV23-1 with TRBJ2-3, with 9 bases fitting TRBD1. TRBV23-1 is an ORF, and what it does is uncertain. The length of the CDR3 is 20 residues. The J segment lost 1 base and the V segment lost 4 bases, leaving 18 bases of the junction unmatched. The CDR3 DNA is TGCGCCAGCAGTCCCCAGGGACAGGGAGGAGTCCCGGATGGCACAGATACGCAGTATTTT. Translated, it gives CASSPQGQGGVPDGTDTQYF.

In its sample, this clonotype was seen once. This chain links TRBV20-1 with TRBJ2-1; weak D call: TRBD1 (6 bases). Germline lookup yields CDR1 DFQATT and CDR2 SNEGSKA (reference sequence). V was pared by 0 bases and J by 0 bases, with 15 bases between. The CDR3 has 17 residues. The CDR3 region has the DNA TGCAGTGCTAGAGACACAGGACAGCATGCCTCCTACAATGAGCAGTTCTTC. Translation gives CSARDTGQHASYNEQFF.

The chain couples TRBV7-2 to TRBJ2-3; a weak D match, TRBD1 (5 bases). Trimming pared 2 bases from V and 0 bases from J, leaving 12 bases between. The CDR3 is 16 amino acids. Looked up from germline, CDR1 is SGHTA and CDR2 is FQGNSA. The CDR3 loop is CASSLTTDTSTDTQYF. The CDR3 DNA reads as TGTGCCAGCAGCTTAACTACGGACACCAGCACAGATACGCAGTATTTT.

V gene TRBV23-1 combines with J gene TRBJ1-1; 10 bases fit TRBD1. TRBV23-1 is flagged as an ORF with uncertain function. The CDR3 is made up of 16 amino acids. V trimming: 3 bases; J trimming: 3 bases; junction bases outside the gene matches: 7. CDR3 sequence: CASSHNGTGADTEAFF. In DNA form, the CDR3 reads TGCGCCAGCAGTCACAACGGGACAGGGGCCGACACTGAAGCTTTCTTT.

This chain joins TRBV29-1 and TRBJ2-5; TRBD2 agrees at 9 bases. J lost 6 bases, V lost 6 bases, and 11 bases had no gene match. This CDR3 has 14 amino acids. In germline, CDR1 is SQVTM, CDR2 ANQGSEA. CDR3 sequence: CSVLPSGGSKTQYF. The CDR3 DNA is TGCAGCGTCCTCCCAAGCGGGGGGTCCAAGACCCAGTACTTC. Full variable domain (rest looked up from reference TRBV29-1 and TRBJ2-5): SAVISQKPSRDICQRGTSLTIQCQVDSQVTMMFWYRQQPGQSLTLIATANQGSEATYESGFVIDKFPISRPNLTFSTLTVSNMSPEDSSIYLCSVLPSGGSKTQYFGPGTRLLVL.